These 21 T cell receptor beta chains originate from one sample sequenced in a study of neoadjuvant anti-PD-1 for oral cavity cancer. Time point in this sample: after neoadjuvant nivolumab, at surgical resection. Sequenced by immunoSEQ multiplex PCR; TCRdb stores in-frame clones only, minus some. The repertoire holds about 8,200 clones, with 60% to 75% as singletons. Here the sequenced sample was PBMCs, taken after nivolumab (anti-PD-1) treatment. These TCRs come from a person between 40 and 80 years old with oral cavity squamous cell carcinoma.

This clone was recorded only once. Other DNA sequences in the same sample also yield this CDR3. This rearrangement joins TRBV15 to TRBJ2-6; the match to TRBD1 covers 8 bases. The CDR3 contains 15 residues. V gave up 3 bases and J gave up 2 bases; unmatched junction bases: 0. The V gene's germline CDR1 is LNHNV and CDR2 YYDKDF (reference sequence). The CDR3 region is CATSRDRAGANVLTF. The CDR3 DNA is TGTGCCACCAGCAGGGACAGGGCTGGGGCCAACGTCCTGACTTTC.

V and J are TRBV7-8 and TRBJ2-5; D is unclear. The J call may be faulty, since TRBJ2-7 better matches the DNA end. Per germline, CDR1 SGHVS and CDR2 FQNEAQ. The CDR3 runs 15 residues. CDR3 nucleotide sequence: TGTGCCAGCAGCTTCAGGTCTTCGTATCAGTACGAGCAGTACTTC. It translates to CASSFRSSYQYEQYF.

By its share, this clone is medium-sized. This chain connects TRBV7-2 to TRBJ1-5; D not certain. This CDR3 has 13 residues. Trimming pared 5 bases from V and 3 bases from J, leaving 8 bases between. The germline V gene encodes CDR1 SGHTA and CDR2 FQGNSA. This chain's CDR3 is CASSAGINQPQHF. Here the CDR3 DNA reads TGTGCCAGCAGCGCCGGGATCAATCAGCCCCAGCATTTT.

J is TRBJ2-3 and V is TRBV11-2; the match to TRBD2 covers 9 bases. The CDR3 runs to 16 residues. Trimming at V came to 5 bases and at J to 4 bases, leaving 10 bases not matched to a gene. The germline gives CDR1 SGHAT, CDR2 FQNNGV. CDR3 in amino acids: CASSPRLAGVSDTQYF. DNA for the CDR3: TGTGCCAGCAGCCCCCGGTTAGCGGGGGTATCAGATACGCAGTATTTT.

The sample holds a few counts of this clone. The chain joins TRBV11-2 to TRBJ1-2; TRBD1 is a possible D gene (6 bases). From germline, CDR1 is SGHAT and CDR2 FQNNGV. The V and J ends lost 0 bases and 2 bases respectively, with 10 bases between them. This CDR3 has 15 amino acids. This chain's CDR3 is CASSLDWGANYGYTF. The CDR3 bases are TGTGCCAGCAGCTTAGATTGGGGGGCAAACTATGGCTACACCTTC.

The chain is built from TRBV10-3 and TRBJ2-5, with 9 positions matching TRBD1. The trim removed 7 bases at V and 5 bases at J, leaving 5 bases unmatched. Germline-derived CDR1 and CDR2 are ENHRY and SYGVKD. This CDR3 is built from 13 residues. In nucleotides, the CDR3 is TGTGCCATCAAACAGGGGGCCATGGAGACCCAGTACTTC. This translates into CAIKQGAMETQYF.

CDR3 sequence reads: CASSPRFLAGILETQYF. In DNA form, the CDR3 reads TGTGCCAGCAGCCCTCGATTTTTGGCGGGAATATTAGAGACCCAGTACTTC. V gene TRBV11-2 combines with J gene TRBJ2-5; D may be TRBD2 (6 bases). Germline values: CDR1 SGHAT, CDR2 FQNNGV. Between the trimmed V and J ends, which lost 5 bases and 4 bases, there was a span of 23 bases. The CDR3 is 17 residues long. Full variable domain (rest looked up from reference TRBV11-2 and TRBJ2-5): EAGVAQSPRYKIIEKRQSVAFWCNPISGHATLYWYQQILGQGPKLLIQFQNNGVVDDSQLPKDRFSAERLKGVDSTLKIQPAKLEDSAVYLCASSPRFLAGILETQYFGPGTRLLVL.

This clone was counted a few times. The chain joins TRBV9 to TRBJ1-2; 9 bases map to TRBD1. V gave up 8 bases and J gave up 8 bases; unmatched junction bases: 7. The germline V gene encodes CDR1 SGDLS and CDR2 YYNGEE. This CDR3 has 12 amino acids. The CDR3 loop is CASGDRVGGYTF. The CDR3 nucleotides read TGTGCCAGTGGGGACAGGGTCGGGGGCTACACCTTC.

The chain links TRBV7-2 to TRBJ2-5; 8 positions agree with TRBD1. V shed 2 bases and J 4 bases; nucleotides not matched to a gene: 3. The CDR3 runs to 14 residues. Germline V gene sequence: CDR1 SGHTA, CDR2 FQGNSA. The CDR3 protein is CASSLNRGVETQYF. Written as DNA, the CDR3 is TGTGCCAGCAGCTTAAACAGGGGGGTAGAGACCCAGTACTTC.

CDR3 amino acids: CASRGQNEAFF. In DNA form, the CDR3 reads TGTGCCAGCAGAGGACAGAATGAAGCTTTCTTT. The genes are TRBV2 and TRBJ1-1; TRBD1 is a possible D gene (6 bases). The CDR3 has 11 residues. V shed 6 bases and J shed 7 bases, with 9 bases lying between them. Germline CDR1 and CDR2: SNHLY and FYNNEI.

The chain has TRBV7-9 and TRBJ2-7; 8 bases are shared with TRBD2. Germline values: CDR1 SEHNR, CDR2 FQNEAQ (reference sequence). This CDR3 has 18 residues. Trimming at V came to 5 bases and at J to 0 bases, leaving 15 bases not matched to a gene. The CDR3 loop is CASSGNSHGGASSYEQYF. DNA for the CDR3: TGTGCCAGCAGCGGCAATTCTCACGGGGGGGCGAGCTCCTACGAGCAGTACTTC.

In this sample, this clone turned up a few times. The V call is TRBV7-2, the J call TRBJ1-2; weak D call: TRBD1 (5 bases). V shed 2 bases and J shed 3 bases, with 13 bases lying between them. Germline V lookup: CDR1 SGHTA, CDR2 FQGNSA. The CDR3 has 15 residues. Here the CDR3 DNA reads TGTGCCAGCAGCTTAACAGGCCCGCTGGACTATGGCTACACCTTC. This gives the protein CASSLTGPLDYGYTF.

The chain recombines TRBV7-7 with TRBJ2-7; 8 bases map to TRBD2. Germline CDR1 SSHAT, CDR2 FNYEAQ (reference sequence). J lost 0 bases, V lost 1 base, and 11 bases had no gene match. The CDR3 runs 18 residues. In nucleotides, the CDR3 is TGTGCCAGCAGCTTAGAAAGCGGGGGAAGGAGGGGCTCCTACGAGCAGTACTTC. Translation gives CASSLESGGRRGSYEQYF.

This clone was found once. V gene TRBV11-2 combines with J gene TRBJ2-2; D possibly uses TRBD1 or TRBD2 (7 bases each). The CDR3 is 16 residues long. Germline CDR1 is SGHAT and CDR2 is FQNNGV. V lost 5 bases and J lost 1, with 14 bases in between. DNA for the CDR3: TGTGCCAGCAGCGCCGGGAGGACAGGGAACACCGGGGAGCTGTTTTTT. Protein: CASSAGRTGNTGELFF.

The CDR3 DNA reads as TGTGCCAGCAGTGAAGCGGAAATGGATGAGCAGTTCTTC. It is translated as CASSEAEMDEQFF. V and J are TRBV6-4 and TRBJ2-1; D is possibly TRBD2 (5 bases). The CDR3 contains 13 residues. Germline CDR1 reads MRHNA; CDR2 reads SNTAGT. Deletions cut 3 bases from V and 8 bases from J, with 11 bases between.

This chain joins TRBV5-1 and TRBJ2-7, with TRBD1 matching over 7 bases. Germline lookup yields CDR1 SGHRS and CDR2 YFSETQ. V was clipped by 0 bases and J by 1 base; unmatched bases: 4. The CDR3 runs to 15 residues. The CDR3 DNA sequence: TGCGCCAGCAGCTTGGCTAGGGGGCGATCCTACGAGCAGTACTTC. This gives the protein CASSLARGRSYEQYF.

The chain is built from TRBV27 and TRBJ2-5; TRBD1 might be the D (6 bases). Trimming pared 2 bases from V and 2 bases from J, leaving 21 bases between. In germline, CDR1 is MNHEY, CDR2 SMNVEV (reference sequence). The CDR3 covers 18 residues. The CDR3 reads CASSLLSRTATPQETQYF. CDR3 DNA: TGTGCCAGCAGTTTACTCTCGCGGACAGCAACGCCGCAAGAGACCCAGTACTTC.

This clone was seen a handful of times. The V call is TRBV5-1, the J call TRBJ1-2; TRBD1 agrees at 8 bases. The CDR3 is 15 residues long. Germline CDR1 is SGHRS and CDR2 is YFSETQ. V lost 0 bases, J lost 0 bases, and 1 base stayed unmatched. In nucleotides, the CDR3 is TGCGCCAGCAGCTTGGACAGGGGGACTAACTATGGCTACACCTTC. Its protein product is CASSLDRGTNYGYTF.

This rearrangement joins TRBV18 to TRBJ1-2; no definite D call. This CDR3 region has 13 residues. V was trimmed by 2 bases and J by 4 bases, leaving 8 bases between them. Germline V gives CDR1 KGHSH, CDR2 LQKENI. The CDR3 protein is CASSPKGSYGYTF. The CDR3 coding sequence is TGTGCCAGCTCACCAAAGGGTTCCTATGGCTACACCTTC.

The chain carries TRBV6-4 and TRBJ2-1, with D possibly TRBD2 on 5 matching bases. The CDR3 runs 15 residues. V was clipped by 4 bases and J by 1 base, with 11 bases between them. Germline lookup yields CDR1 MRHNA and CDR2 SNTAGT. In DNA form, the CDR3 reads TGTGCCAGCAGTGTCCGAGCGGAGTCCTACAATGAGCAGTTCTTC. Translating it yields CASSVRAESYNEQFF.

The chain couples TRBV5-1 to TRBJ2-7, with TRBD1 matching 7 bases. Per germline, CDR1 SGHRS and CDR2 YFSETQ. V shed 7 bases, J shed 1 base, and the junction held 5 bases outside the gene matches. The length of the CDR3 is 13 residues. The CDR3 nucleotides are TGCGCCAGCGCCGACAGGGTTTCCTACGAGCAGTACTTC. Translating it yields CASADRVSYEQYF.